Below, 20 T cell receptor beta chains from the same sample are listed, as sequenced in a study of Graves' ophthalmopathy and Graves' hyperthyroidism. RNA served as the template for amplifying TCR beta CDR3 regions. An initial RT-PCR round employing HTBI primers preceded a second-round multiplex PCR. A single record per CDR3 protein comes from TCRdb applying MiXCR to the multiplex PCR reads. Among roughly 500,000 distinct CDR3 sequences, about an eighth were seen once, and the ten largest hold roughly 9.8%. The sequenced material came from blood. These receptors all stem from a woman in her thirties with Graves' ophthalmopathy.

This clonotype was seen ten or more times. V gene TRBV10-3 combines with J gene TRBJ1-3; D is unclear. Germline V CDR1 and CDR2: ENHRY, SYGVKD. This CDR3 comprises 14 residues. V dropped 4 bases and J dropped 0 bases, with 7 bases sitting between them. The chain's CDR3 is CAISGRNSGNTIYF. The CDR3 bases are TGTGCCATCAGTGGCCGGAACTCTGGAAACACCATATATTTT.

This clonotype appeared a few times. This rearrangement joins TRBV3-1 to TRBJ2-7; 13 bases line up with TRBD2. The CDR3 sequence is 17 residues long. V was clipped by 0 bases and J by 4 bases; unmatched bases: 6. CDR1 is LGHDT and CDR2 is YNNKEL in the germline V gene (reference sequence). DNA of the CDR3: TGTGCCAGCAGCCAAGAAGGGGGGGGACTAGCGGGGTACGAGCAGTACTTC. Amino acid sequence: CASSQEGGGLAGYEQYF.

The table lists this clonotype with many counts. The rearrangement links TRBV10-3 to TRBJ2-2; the D gene is possibly TRBD1 (6 bases). CDR3 length equals 15 residues. Germline-derived CDR1 and CDR2 are ENHRY and SYGVKD. The germline V and J ends were trimmed by 6 bases and 3 bases, with 14 bases remaining between them. The CDR3 here is CAIRTDRIDTGELFF. CDR3 nucleotides: TGTGCCATCAGGACAGACAGGATCGACACCGGGGAGCTGTTTTTT.

This clonotype was picked up a small number of times. The rearrangement links TRBV20-1 to TRBJ1-5; the match to TRBD1 covers 8 bases. This CDR3 is 14 amino acids long. Germline CDR1 reads DFQATT; CDR2 reads SNEGSKA (reference sequence). With 5 bases clipped from V and 3 bases from J, the junction kept 6 bases outside the gene matches. Written as DNA, the CDR3 is TGCAGTGCTCAAACAGGGGGGATCAATCAGCCCCAGCATTTT. Protein product: CSAQTGGINQPQHF.

Ten or more counts support this clonotype. The chain recombines TRBV12-3 or TRBV12-4 with TRBJ2-7; TRBD1 is a possible D gene (5 bases). Deletions cut 5 bases from V and 5 bases from J, with 19 bases between. The CDR3 runs to 15 residues. CDR3: CASSATVSMYNEQYF. Here the CDR3 DNA reads TGTGCCAGCAGTGCGACAGTCTCAATGTACAACGAGCAGTACTTC.

V gene TRBV30 combines with J gene TRBJ1-1; weak D call: TRBD1 (5 bases). Germline CDR1 reads GTSNPN; CDR2 reads SVGIG (reference sequence). V dropped 1 base and J dropped 4 bases, with 16 bases sitting between them. This CDR3 has 15 amino acids. The CDR3 sequence: CAWSEGVAVSTEAFF. In DNA, the CDR3 is TGTGCCTGGAGTGAAGGGGTAGCAGTTAGCACTGAAGCTTTCTTT.

On this clonotype: Given the absence of the conserved phenylalanine or tryptophan at the CDR3 end, a read error is likely. The chain combines TRBV6-1 with TRBJ1-1; TRBD1 matches 10 bases. CDR3 size: 13 residues. The germline V gene has CDR1 MNHNS and CDR2 SASEGT. Losses at the gene ends were 9 bases for V and 5 bases for J; bases not matched to a gene: 6. The CDR3, as DNA: TGTGCCAGTGATGACAGGGGGCTTACTGAAGCTTTCTGT. It encodes CASDDRGLTEAFC.

Here the CDR3 reads CASSESLGVYGYTF. CDR3 in DNA: TGTGCCAGCAGTGAAAGCCTAGGTGTGTATGGCTACACCTTC. This chain joins TRBV2 and TRBJ1-2; D call uncertain. V lost 2 bases, J lost 5 bases, and 12 bases lay in between. The CDR3 spans 14 residues. CDR1 SNHLY and CDR2 FYNNEI come from the germline V gene.

The sample holds many counts of this clonotype. The rearrangement joins TRBV6-2 or TRBV6-3 to TRBJ2-5; D call uncertain. V lost 2 bases and J 4 bases, leaving 14 bases between the germline ends. Germline V CDR1 and CDR2: MNHEY, SVGEGT. The CDR3 has 15 amino acids. Written as DNA, the CDR3 is TGTGCCAGCAGTTACGGCGAAATCCGGAGAGAGACCCAGTACTTC. This codes for CASSYGEIRRETQYF.

This clonotype was picked up a small number of times. A much larger clone is a single base away; this may be a read error. The rearrangement uses TRBV20-1 and TRBJ1-1, with no clear D. The CDR3 is 10 amino acids. The ends were cut back, 6 bases at V and 6 bases at J, with 8 bases in the middle. The V gene's germline CDR1 is DFQATT and CDR2 SNEGSKA (reference sequence). For the CDR3, the DNA is TGCAGTGCCGCCTTCTCTGAAGCTTTCTTT. Translation gives CSAAFSEAFF.

This clonotype occurred many times. The chain uses TRBV27 and TRBJ2-5, with D possibly called TRBD1 or TRBD2 (5 bases each). CDR1 MNHEY and CDR2 SMNVEV come from the germline V gene (reference sequence). This CDR3 is built from 15 residues. The V end lost 3 bases, the J end lost 1 base, and 12 bases lay between the germline ends. CDR3 sequence reads: CASSFTGAAQETQYF. The CDR3 bases are TGTGCCAGCAGTTTTACCGGGGCAGCCCAAGAGACCCAGTACTTC.

The CDR3 protein is CASSTGTSGGAETQYF. CDR3 in DNA: TGTGCCAGCAGCACTGGGACTAGCGGGGGGGCAGAGACCCAGTACTTC. The chain is built from TRBV7-8 and TRBJ2-5, with 16 bases fitting TRBD2. The CDR3 consists of 16 residues. From germline, CDR1 is SGHVS and CDR2 FQNEAQ. The V segment lost 5 bases and the J segment 4 bases; nucleotides outside the gene matches: 4.

This clonotype has at least ten counts. The V and J genes are TRBV12-3 or TRBV12-4 and TRBJ2-2; TRBD1 aligns across 7 bases. This CDR3 has 15 amino acids. V lost 6 bases to trimming and J lost 9 bases; unmatched junction nucleotides: 13. CDR3 bases: TGTGCCAGCAGACCCGGGACAGCCCTTTTCCGGGAGCTGTTTTTT. Amino acids: CASRPGTALFRELFF.

This clonotype has ten or more counts. The genes are TRBV7-9 and TRBJ1-1, with 7 positions matching TRBD1. This CDR3 is built from 15 residues. The ends lost 0 bases at V and 7 bases at J; junction bases unmatched: 8. Germline loops: CDR1 SEHNR, CDR2 FQNEAQ (reference sequence). The CDR3 coding sequence is TGTGCCAGCAGCTTAGCAACCGGGACAGCCATTGAAGCTTTCTTT. It encodes CASSLATGTAIEAFF.

The table lists this clonotype with many counts. J is TRBJ1-6 and V is TRBV7-9; D might be TRBD1 (5 bases). The CDR3 runs to 12 residues. Trimming left V 4 bases short and J 12 bases short, with 10 bases between. Germline CDR1 is SEHNR and CDR2 is FQNEAQ (reference sequence). The CDR3 coding sequence is TGTGCCAGCAGCTCCCTGGGGGAACCCCTCCACTTT. Translated, it gives CASSSLGEPLHF.

The sample holds many counts of this clonotype. V gene TRBV12-3 or TRBV12-4 combines with J gene TRBJ1-1, with D unclear. Trimming stripped 5 bases from V and 4 bases from J, with 11 bases between. The CDR3 has 13 amino acids. CDR3 residues: CASSHPWGTEAFF. The CDR3 nucleotides are TGTGCCAGCAGTCACCCCTGGGGCACTGAAGCTTTCTTT.

This clonotype was found many times. This chain links TRBV27 with TRBJ1-2; 8 bases are shared with TRBD1. The V and J ends lost 4 bases and 4 bases, in that order; junction bases with no gene match: 11. The CDR3 consists of 16 residues. Germline CDR1 MNHEY, CDR2 SMNVEV (reference sequence). The CDR3 is CASSSWQGASLYGYTF. The CDR3 DNA sequence: TGTGCCAGCAGTTCCTGGCAGGGGGCCTCCCTCTATGGCTACACCTTC.

Many counts were recorded for this clonotype. CDR3 sequence (DNA): TGTGCCAGCAGCCCTTGGGGTAGGAACTATGGCTACACCTTC. Amino acid sequence: CASSPWGRNYGYTF. The J gene is TRBJ1-2, the V gene TRBV7-9; the D is unclear. V lost 5 bases and J lost 2, with 12 bases in between. The CDR3 sequence is 14 residues long. Germline assignment: CDR1 SEHNR and CDR2 FQNEAQ (reference sequence).

This clonotype has a count of ten or more. The chain is built from TRBV27 and TRBJ2-2, with 9 bases that match TRBD1. The CDR3 sequence is 20 residues long. J gave up 3 bases and V 3 bases, and 17 bases lay outside the gene matches. CDR1 is MNHEY, CDR2 SMNVEV, per germline (reference sequence). The CDR3 DNA reads TGTGCCAGCAGTTTGCCCGACCGGGACAGGGCTAAGTGGTACACCGGGGAGCTGTTTTTT. Translating gives CASSLPDRDRAKWYTGELFF.

Many counts were recorded for this clonotype. The gene calls are TRBV5-1 and TRBJ1-2; D is uncertain. V was cut by 1 base and J by 4 bases, with 17 bases left in between. Germline V gene data show CDR1 as SGHRS and CDR2 as YFSETQ. CDR3 size: 16 residues. In DNA form, the CDR3 reads TGCGCCAGCAGCTTGAGGGTATCCACTCCTTCCTATGGCTACACCTTC. It translates to CASSLRVSTPSYGYTF. Together with reference TRBV5-1 and TRBJ1-2, the CDR3 gives the full variable domain: KAGVTQTPRYLIKTRGQQVTLSCSPISGHRSVSWYQQTPGQGLQFLFEYFSETQRNKGNFPGRFSGRQFSNSRSEMNVSTLELGDSALYLCASSLRVSTPSYGYTFGSGTRLTVV.